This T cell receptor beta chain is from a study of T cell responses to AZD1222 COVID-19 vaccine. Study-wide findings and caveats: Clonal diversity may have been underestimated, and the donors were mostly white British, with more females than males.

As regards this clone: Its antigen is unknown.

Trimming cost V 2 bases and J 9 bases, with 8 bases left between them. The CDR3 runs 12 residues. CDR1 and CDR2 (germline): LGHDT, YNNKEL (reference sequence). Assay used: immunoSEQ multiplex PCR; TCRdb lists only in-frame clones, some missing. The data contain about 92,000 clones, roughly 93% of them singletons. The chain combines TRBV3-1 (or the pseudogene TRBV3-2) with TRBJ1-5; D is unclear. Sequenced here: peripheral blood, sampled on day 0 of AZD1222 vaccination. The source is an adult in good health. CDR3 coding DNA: TGTGCCAGCAGCCAAAGCGTTGGGCCCCAGCATTTT. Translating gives CASSQSVGPQHF.